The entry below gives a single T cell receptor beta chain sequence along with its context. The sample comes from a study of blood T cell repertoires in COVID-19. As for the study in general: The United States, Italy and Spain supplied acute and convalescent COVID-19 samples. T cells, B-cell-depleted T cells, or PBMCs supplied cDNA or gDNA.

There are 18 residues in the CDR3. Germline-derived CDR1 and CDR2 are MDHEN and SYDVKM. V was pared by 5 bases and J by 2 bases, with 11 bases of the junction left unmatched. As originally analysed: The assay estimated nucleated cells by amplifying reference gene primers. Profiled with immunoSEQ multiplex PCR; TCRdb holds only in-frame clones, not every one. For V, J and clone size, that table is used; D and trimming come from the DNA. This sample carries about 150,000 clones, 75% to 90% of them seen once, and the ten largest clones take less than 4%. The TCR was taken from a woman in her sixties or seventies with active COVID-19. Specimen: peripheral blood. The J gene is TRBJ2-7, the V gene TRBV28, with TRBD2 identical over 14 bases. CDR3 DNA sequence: TGTGCCAGCAGTCACCCCGGGACTAGCGGGAGTATCCCCTACGAGCAGTACTTC. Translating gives CASSHPGTSGSIPYEQYF. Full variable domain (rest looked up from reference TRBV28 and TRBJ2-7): DVKVTQSSRYLVKRTGEKVFLECVQDMDHENMFWYRQDPGLGLRLIYFSYDVKMKEKGDIPEGYSVSREKKERFSLILESASTNQTSMYLCASSHPGTSGSIPYEQYFGPGTRLTVT.